Below are 25 T cell receptor beta chains sequenced from a single sample in a study of T cell repertoires in cytomegalovirus infection. What these receptors recognize is not known. TCRdb redid the calling of the reads with MiXCR, one entry per CDR3 protein. The sample consists of fewer than 200,000 distinct CDR3 sequences, 20% to 25% of them appearing once. The input for sequencing was CD8+ T cells from cultured PBMCs, taken from culture after CMV antigen stimulation. The source is a human donor in good health (CMV status not recorded). Some clones in this sample may be carry-over from other donors' samples.

The chain links TRBV6-2 or TRBV6-3 to TRBJ1-1; D unresolved. The CDR3 has 14 amino acids. In germline, CDR1 is MNHEY, CDR2 SVGEGT. The V and J ends lost 8 bases and 1 base respectively, with 14 bases between them. This chain's CDR3 is CASPSLSGNTEAFF. CDR3 nucleotides: TGTGCCAGCCCATCTCTATCGGGGAACACTGAAGCTTTCTTT.

The V gene is TRBV6-5, the J gene TRBJ2-7; 8 bases agree with TRBD1. Looked up from germline, CDR1 is MNHEY and CDR2 is SVGAGI. CDR3 length equals 16 residues. Trimming removed 5 bases from V and 1 base from J; junction bases left unmatched: 10. The CDR3 loop is CASSQSRGLNSYEQYF. The CDR3 DNA reads TGTGCCAGCAGTCAGTCCAGGGGGCTTAATTCCTACGAGCAGTACTTC.

This clonotype has just a few counts. CDR3 amino acids: CASSLEVAGEAETQYF. The CDR3 DNA reads TGTGCCAGCAGCTTAGAGGTGGCGGGGGAGGCAGAGACCCAGTACTTC. The gene calls are TRBV7-2 and TRBJ2-5; TRBD2 matches 7 bases. Germline V lookup: CDR1 SGHTA, CDR2 FQGNSA. The CDR3 is 16 residues long. V shed 1 base and J 4 bases; nucleotides not matched to a gene: 9.

The genes are TRBV12-3 or TRBV12-4 and TRBJ2-2; TRBD1 aligns across 11 bases. This CDR3 has 15 residues. J was trimmed by 6 bases and V by 5 bases; bases with no gene match: 5. CDR3 amino acids: CASSPGQGVPGELFF. CDR3 nucleotides: TGTGCCAGCAGTCCGGGACAGGGGGTACCCGGGGAGCTGTTTTTT.

The gene calls are TRBV4-1 and TRBJ1-2, with D possibly matching TRBD1 (6 bases). Germline V CDR1 and CDR2: MGHRA, YSYEKL. Trimming cost V 6 bases and J 3 bases, with 14 bases left between them. The CDR3 runs 14 residues. The CDR3 sequence is CASRGAEGDYGYTF. The CDR3 nucleotides read TGCGCCAGCAGGGGGGCAGAGGGCGACTATGGCTACACCTTC.

The chain employs TRBV12-3 or TRBV12-4 and TRBJ2-3; D not resolved. This CDR3 is 13 amino acids long. V lost 3 bases and J lost 2, with 6 bases in between. CDR3: CASSFSITDTQYF. CDR3 nucleotides: TGTGCCAGCAGTTTCTCCATCACAGATACGCAGTATTTT.

This chain uses TRBV7-3 with TRBJ2-3; possible D gene TRBD2, 7 bases. The CDR3 is 14 residues long. Trimming cost V 0 bases and J 8 bases, with 12 bases left between them. In germline, CDR1 is SGHTA, CDR2 FQGTGA. As DNA, the CDR3 is TGTGCCAGCAGCTTAACGGGGGGGCACGGTACGCAGTATTTT. Protein: CASSLTGGHGTQYF.

This chain joins TRBV2 and TRBJ2-6; D may be TRBD2 (6 bases). Per germline, CDR1 SNHLY and CDR2 FYNNEI. This CDR3 region has 15 residues. The germline V and J ends were trimmed by 6 bases and 1 base, with 10 bases remaining between them. CDR3 loop: CASRGLGSGANVLTF. As DNA, the CDR3 is TGTGCCAGCAGGGGACTGGGATCTGGGGCCAACGTCCTGACTTTC. Full variable domain (remainder filled in from reference TRBV2 and TRBJ2-6): EPEVTQTPSHQVTQMGQEVILRCVPISNHLYFYWYRQILGQKVEFLVSFYNNEISEKSEIFDDQFSVERPDGSNFTLKIRSTKLEDSAMYFCASRGLGSGANVLTFGAGSRLTVL.

The rearrangement links TRBV12-3 or TRBV12-4 to TRBJ1-1, with 7 bases matching TRBD1. The CDR3 contains 13 residues. V lost 5 bases to trimming and J lost 5 bases; unmatched junction nucleotides: 5. The CDR3: CASSRTGWTEAFF. CDR3 DNA sequence: TGTGCCAGCAGTCGGACAGGCTGGACTGAAGCTTTCTTT.

This clonotype was recorded a few times. The rearrangement joins TRBV7-6 to TRBJ2-1; 7 nucleotides match TRBD2. The junction had 7 bases not matched to a gene; V was cut back by 1 base and J by 1 base. The CDR3 runs to 17 residues. Per the germline V gene, CDR1 is SGHVS and CDR2 is FNYEAQ. The CDR3 coding sequence is TGTGCCAGCAGCTTAGAGTTGGGCGGGGGTTCCTACAATGAGCAGTTCTTC. Translated, it gives CASSLELGGGSYNEQFF.

This chain connects TRBV19 to TRBJ1-1; possible D gene TRBD1, 5 bases. This CDR3 region has 15 residues. Trimming took 1 base from V and 1 from J, leaving 10 bases between them. Germline CDR1 is LNHDA and CDR2 is SQIVND (reference sequence). CDR3 protein: CASSIAQGRNTEAFF. The CDR3 DNA reads as TGTGCCAGTAGTATAGCCCAGGGTCGGAACACTGAAGCTTTCTTT.

The chain carries TRBV2 and TRBJ1-1; D is unresolved. Germline lookup yields CDR1 SNHLY and CDR2 FYNNEI. This CDR3 comprises 13 residues. The V and J ends lost 6 bases and 3 bases respectively, with 11 bases between them. This chain's CDR3 is CASRTKGDTEAFF. In DNA, the CDR3 is TGTGCCAGCAGGACTAAGGGAGACACTGAAGCTTTCTTT.

In its sample, this clonotype was seen a few times. This rearrangement joins TRBV12-3 or TRBV12-4 to TRBJ1-4, with D hard to call. The length of the CDR3 is 14 residues. V was trimmed by 6 bases and J by 8 bases, leaving 16 bases between them. The CDR3 is CASSLDRAREKLFF. The CDR3 nucleotides are TGTGCCAGCAGCCTGGACCGCGCGAGGGAAAAACTGTTTTTT.

This clonotype was found a few times. V is TRBV6-2 or TRBV6-3 and J is TRBJ1-2; a possible D gene is TRBD1 (5 bases). This CDR3 has 14 residues. Trimming removed 4 bases from V and 6 bases from J, with 15 bases in between. The germline gives CDR1 MNHEY, CDR2 SVGEGT. The chain's CDR3 is CASSSDSGWNGYTF. The CDR3, as DNA: TGTGCCAGCAGTTCGGATTCAGGGTGGAATGGCTACACCTTC.

This clonotype was observed a few times. V gene TRBV6-1 combines with J gene TRBJ1-2; D is perhaps TRBD1 (5 bases). The CDR3 loop spans 15 amino acids. Germline CDR1 is MNHNS and CDR2 is SASEGT. The ends were cut back, 2 bases at V and 3 bases at J, with 13 bases in the middle. This chain's CDR3 is CASSERGRGDYGYTF. The DNA for the CDR3 is TGTGCCAGCAGTGAACGAGGACGGGGGGACTATGGCTACACCTTC.

The rearrangement joins TRBV12-3 or TRBV12-4 to TRBJ1-1; D possibly corresponds to TRBD1 (5 bases). V gave up 3 bases and J gave up 0 bases, with 17 bases separating them. CDR3 length: 17 residues. The chain's CDR3 is CASSLNVLGDLNTEAFF. In DNA, the CDR3 is TGTGCCAGCAGTTTGAATGTCTTGGGGGACTTGAACACTGAAGCTTTCTTT.

The V and J genes are TRBV7-9 and TRBJ2-1; D unclear. Germline V CDR1 and CDR2: SEHNR, FQNEAQ (reference sequence). Trimming took off 1 base at V and 7 bases at J, with 11 bases between the two ends. The CDR3 consists of 14 residues. CDR3 nucleotide sequence: TGTGCCAGCAGCTTAGTAAACAGACCGAATGAGCAGTTCTTC. Translation: CASSLVNRPNEQFF.

This clonotype was counted ten times or more. The rearrangement uses TRBV28 and TRBJ1-6, with 7 bases lining up with TRBD1. This CDR3 comprises 18 residues. V was clipped by 0 bases and J by 4 bases; unmatched bases: 9. Germline CDR1 is MDHEN and CDR2 is SYDVKM. This CDR3 is CASSLWAVGQLYNSPLHF. CDR3 in DNA: TGTGCCAGCAGTTTATGGGCCGTGGGACAGCTTTATAATTCACCCCTCCACTTT.

This chain connects TRBV7-2 to TRBJ2-2; D not resolved. V was trimmed by 4 bases and J by 1 base, leaving 7 bases between them. This CDR3 spans 14 amino acids. Germline lookup yields CDR1 SGHTA and CDR2 FQGNSA. CDR3 DNA: TGTGCCAGCAGCTCCGATTGGAACACCGGGGAGCTGTTTTTT. It codes for CASSSDWNTGELFF.

The gene calls are TRBV7-9 and TRBJ2-7; 8 bases fit TRBD2. The CDR3 extends over 14 amino acids. CDR1 and CDR2 from the germline V gene are SEHNR and FQNEAQ (reference sequence). V shed 5 bases and J 6 bases; nucleotides not matched to a gene: 9. The CDR3: CASSPGTSFLEQYF. The CDR3 DNA is TGTGCCAGCAGCCCCGGGACTAGTTTTCTCGAGCAGTACTTC.

The chain links TRBV19 to TRBJ1-5; D gene uncertain. The germline V gene has CDR1 LNHDA and CDR2 SQIVND (reference sequence). This CDR3 contains 15 residues. V was shortened by 3 bases and J by 4 bases, with 13 bases between the two germline ends. CDR3 protein: CASSIGLPTNQPQHF. Here the CDR3 DNA reads TGTGCCAGTAGTATCGGACTGCCCACTAATCAGCCCCAGCATTTT.

This clonotype was observed a handful of times. This chain connects TRBV25-1 to TRBJ2-7, with D tentatively TRBD1 (7 bases). The V gene's germline CDR1 is MGHDK and CDR2 SYGVNS. This CDR3 contains 14 residues. The germline V and J ends were trimmed by 3 bases and 1 base, with 10 bases remaining between them. CDR3 sequence reads: CASSEPGGSYEQYF. The CDR3 region has the DNA TGTGCCAGCAGTGAGCCAGGGGGGTCCTACGAGCAGTACTTC.

V usage is TRBV7-2 and J usage is TRBJ2-7; a possible D gene is TRBD1 (6 bases). The germline V gene has CDR1 SGHTA and CDR2 FQGNSA. V was clipped by 4 bases and J by 1 base, with 14 bases between them. The CDR3 loop spans 15 amino acids. CDR3 in DNA: TGTGCCAGCAGCTCTCAGGGGTGGGGGTCCTACGAGCAGTACTTC. Residues: CASSSQGWGSYEQYF.

V is TRBV12-3 or TRBV12-4 and J is TRBJ2-1; tentatively, D is TRBD1 (5 bases). The CDR3 loop spans 12 amino acids. Trimming shortened V by 3 bases and J by 12 bases, and 12 bases separated the two germline ends. CDR3 loop: CASSFQGIGQFF. The CDR3 bases are TGTGCCAGCAGTTTCCAGGGTATAGGGCAGTTCTTC.

The genes are TRBV6-2 or TRBV6-3 and TRBJ1-5; tentatively, D is TRBD1 (6 bases). The CDR3 loop spans 14 amino acids. Trimming took 2 bases from V and 13 from J, leaving 18 bases between them. CDR1 and CDR2 (germline): MNHEY, SVGEGT. In DNA form, the CDR3 reads TGTGCCAGCAGTTACAACAGGGCTCGTCAGGGACAGCATTTT. Protein: CASSYNRARQGQHF.